This T cell receptor (beta chain) was captured by sequencing in a study of cytomegalovirus exposure and HLA in healthy donors. Study in general: From donors who were HLA-typed, an early data release held 80 million to 95 million unique TCRs.

PCR amplification relied on 60 Vbeta primers (plus 13 Jbeta primers). This table comes from immunoSEQ multiplex PCR, and its TCRdb copy is limited to in-frame clones, with some not included. Of roughly 140,000 clones listed, around 77% are singletons. This clone counts as medium-sized. The target antigen is unknown. V lost 2 bases and J lost 1, with 11 bases in between. The CDR3 runs to 15 residues. In germline, CDR1 is MNHEY, CDR2 SVGAGI. Study observations and caveats: In a later analysis, TCR beta V- and J-gene trimming showed a link to a missense DCLRE1C variant. When analyzed later, the rates of TCR association showed variation by HLA locus, with DRB1 the most and HLA-C the fewest.

Material for sequencing was PBMCs. The clonotype comes from a woman aged 50 to 60 in good health and CMV-seronegative. This sequence joins TRBV6-5 and TRBJ2-5; a weak D match, TRBD2 (6 bases). The CDR3 region is CASSYMSGLQETQYF. Here the CDR3 DNA reads TGTGCCAGCAGTTACATGTCGGGACTCCAAGAGACCCAGTACTTC.